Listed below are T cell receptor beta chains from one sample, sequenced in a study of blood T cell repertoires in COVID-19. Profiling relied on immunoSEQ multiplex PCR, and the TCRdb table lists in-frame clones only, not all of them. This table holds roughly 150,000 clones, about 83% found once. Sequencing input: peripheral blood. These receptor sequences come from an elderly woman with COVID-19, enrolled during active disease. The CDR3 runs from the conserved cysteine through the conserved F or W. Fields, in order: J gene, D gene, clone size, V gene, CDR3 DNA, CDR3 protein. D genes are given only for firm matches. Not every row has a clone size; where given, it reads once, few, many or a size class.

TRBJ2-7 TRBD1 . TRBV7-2 TGTGCCAGCAGCTTATGGGACAGTTCCTACGAGCAGTACTTC CASSLWDSSYEQYF
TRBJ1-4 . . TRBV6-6 TGTGCCAGCAGCCTTGGACGGGGAAGGGAAAAACTGTTTTTT CASSLGRGREKLFF
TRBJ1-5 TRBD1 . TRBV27 TGTGCCAGCAGTCGGGACAGGGGGCATCAGCCCCAGCATTTT CASSRDRGHQPQHF
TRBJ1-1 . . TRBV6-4 TGTGCCAGCAACACAGTCAGGGGAGCTTTCTTT CASNTVRGAFF
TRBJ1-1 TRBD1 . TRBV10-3 TGTGCCACCGGACAGGGCCGGAACGCTGAAGCTTTCTTT CATGQGRNAEAFF
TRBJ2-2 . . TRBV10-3 TGTGCCATCAGTGAGGGACGGGAGTTGCACGGGGAGCTGTTTTTT CAISEGRELHGELFF
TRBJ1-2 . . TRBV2 TGTGCCAGCACCCGACAGTTGGACTATGGCTACACCTTC CASTRQLDYGYTF
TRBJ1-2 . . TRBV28 TGTGCCAGCAGTCAAGGCCTCGGGTATGGCTACACCTTC CASSQGLGYGYTF
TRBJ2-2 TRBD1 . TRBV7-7 TGTGCCAGCAGCCCTTGGACAGGGGCGAACACCGGGGAGCTGTTTTTT CASSPWTGANTGELFF
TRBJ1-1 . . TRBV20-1 TGCAGTGCGAGGCTCGGTGCGGAAGCTTTCTTT CSARLGAEAFF
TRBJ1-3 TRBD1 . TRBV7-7 TGTGCTAGCAGCCCGGGACAGCTTGGGTCTGGAAACACCATATATTTT CASSPGQLGSGNTIYF
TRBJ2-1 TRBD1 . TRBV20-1 TGCAGTGCGGACAGGGTTGAGCAGTTCTTC CSADRVEQFF
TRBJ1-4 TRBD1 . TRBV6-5 TGTGCCAGCACCCTCTCCGGACAGGGTCGGGAAAAACTGTTTTTT CASTLSGQGREKLFF
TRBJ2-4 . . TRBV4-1 TGCGCCAGCAGCCAGGCAGGGCACATTCAGTACTTC CASSQAGHIQYF
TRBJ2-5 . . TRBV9 TGTGCCAGCAGCGTCTTCGGAGGGGACGAGACCCAGTACTTC CASSVFGGDETQYF
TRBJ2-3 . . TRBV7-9 TGTGCCAGCAGCTTCGAAGGGGGAGATACGCAGTATTTT CASSFEGGDTQYF
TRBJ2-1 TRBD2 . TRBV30 TGTGCCTGGAGTGTTCGGTGGGGGGGAGGCCCACCTTTAGGTGAGCAGTTCTTC CAWSVRWGGGPPLGEQFF
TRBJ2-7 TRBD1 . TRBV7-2 TGTGCCAGCAGCTACGACAGGGCCACCTCCTACGAGCAGTACTTC CASSYDRATSYEQYF
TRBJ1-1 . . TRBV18 TGTGCCAGCTCACTGGCTCGGAACACTGAAGCTTTCTTT CASSLARNTEAFF
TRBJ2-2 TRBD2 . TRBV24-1 TGTGCCACAAAGGGACTAGCGGGCGACACCGGGGAGCTGTTTTTT CATKGLAGDTGELFF
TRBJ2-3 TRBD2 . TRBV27 TGTGCCACCATGAGGACTAGCGGGAGGTCGAGCACAGATACGCAGTATTTT CATMRTSGRSSTDTQYF
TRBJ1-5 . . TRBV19 TGTGCCAGTAGTGTCCTTTATAGCAATCAGCCCCAGCATTTT CASSVLYSNQPQHF
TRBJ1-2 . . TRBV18 TGTGCCAGCTCACCACTTCCCCGTTTCTGGGCTGGTGACTATGGCTACACCTTC CASSPLPRFWAGDYGYTF
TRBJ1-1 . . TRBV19 TGTGCCAGCACGGCCGTGTGGGGCCCGAACACTGAAGCTTTCTTT CASTAVWGPNTEAFF
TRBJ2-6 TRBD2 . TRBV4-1 TGCGCCAGCAGCCAAGATGGCGGGAGACTAGCGGGGGCCAACGTCCTGACTTTC CASSQDGGRLAGANVLTF
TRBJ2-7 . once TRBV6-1 TGTGCCAGCAGTGAAGGCCCGGGTCCCGTCTACGAGCAGTACTTC CASSEGPGPVYEQYF
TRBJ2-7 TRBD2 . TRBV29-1 TGCAGCGCCTCCGGGACGGGAGGGGAGCAGTACTTC CSASGTGGEQYF
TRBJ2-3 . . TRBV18 TGTGCCAGCTCACCAATCAACCGGGGTGGCACAGATACGCAGTATTTT CASSPINRGGTDTQYF
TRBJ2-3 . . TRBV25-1 TGTGCCAGCAGTGACTTCAGGGCCTTCACAGATACGCAGTATTTT CASSDFRAFTDTQYF
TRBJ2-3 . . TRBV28 TGTGCCAGCAGTTTCGGTGCGGGTGGAGATACGCAGTATTTT CASSFGAGGDTQYF
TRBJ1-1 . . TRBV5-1 TGCGCCAGCAGCTTGGCCGCAGGGGCTTTGAACACTGAAGCTTTCTTT CASSLAAGALNTEAFF
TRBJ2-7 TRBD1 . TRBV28 TGTGCCGCGGGGACAGGGGGCTTCTACGAGCAGTACTTC CAAGTGGFYEQYF
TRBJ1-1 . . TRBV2 TGTGCCAGCAGACTCAGGGCCATGAACACTGAAGCTTTCTTT CASRLRAMNTEAFF
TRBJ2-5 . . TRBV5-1 TGCGCCAGCAGCGTTTTCGGACTTCCAGAGGAGACCCAGTACTTC CASSVFGLPEETQYF
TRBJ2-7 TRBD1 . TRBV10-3 TGTGCCATCGGCTCCACAACAGGGGGGTACTACGAGCAGTACTTC CAIGSTTGGYYEQYF
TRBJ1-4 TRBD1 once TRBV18 TGTGCCAGCTCACCTCGACAGGGGGCGGCTGAAAAACTGTTTTTT CASSPRQGAAEKLFF
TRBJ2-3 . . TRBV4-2 TGTGCCAGCAGCCGGGTCGGCGCAGGGGACCTAGATACGCAGTATTTT CASSRVGAGDLDTQYF
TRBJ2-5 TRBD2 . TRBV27 TGTGCCAGCTCCCAGCGGGGTTTAGAGACCCAGTACTTC CASSQRGLETQYF
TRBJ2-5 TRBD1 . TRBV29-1 TGCAGCGCCTCCGGGACAGGGGGCGGGTCGGAGACCCAGTACTTC CSASGTGGGSETQYF
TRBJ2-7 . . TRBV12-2 TGTGCAAGTCGCTTAGCTAACACCAACCTAGCGGGAGGCCAGAATTTCTACGAGCAGTACTTC CASRLANTNLAGGQNFYEQYF
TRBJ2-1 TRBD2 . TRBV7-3 TGTGCCAGCAGCTTAGATCGCGGGGGGTACAATGAGCAGTTCTTC CASSLDRGGYNEQFF
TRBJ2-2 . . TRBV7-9 TGTGCCAGCAGCCTCAACAGCGGGGAGCTGTTTTTT CASSLNSGELFF